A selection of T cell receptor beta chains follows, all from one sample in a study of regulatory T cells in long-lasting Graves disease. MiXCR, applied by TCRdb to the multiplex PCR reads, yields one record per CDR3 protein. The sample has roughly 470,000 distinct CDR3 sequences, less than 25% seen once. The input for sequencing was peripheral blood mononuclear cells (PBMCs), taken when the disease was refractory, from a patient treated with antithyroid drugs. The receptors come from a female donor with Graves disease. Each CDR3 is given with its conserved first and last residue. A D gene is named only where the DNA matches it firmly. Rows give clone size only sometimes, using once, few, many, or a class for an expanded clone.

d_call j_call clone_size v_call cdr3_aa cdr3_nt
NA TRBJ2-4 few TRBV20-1 CSAFGATGGIQYF TGCAGTGCTTTCGGGGCGACCGGTGGCATTCAGTACTTC
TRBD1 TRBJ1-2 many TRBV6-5 CASSYSKGAKYGYTF TGTGCCAGCAGTTACTCGAAGGGGGCAAAATATGGCTACACCTTC
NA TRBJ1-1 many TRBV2 CASRETEAFF TGTGCCAGCAGGGAAACTGAAGCTTTCTTT
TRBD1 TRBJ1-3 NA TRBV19 CASRTRLRTGSGNTIYF TGTGCCAGTAGAACCAGACTCCGGACAGGCTCTGGAAACACCATATATTTT
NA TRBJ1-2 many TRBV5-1 CASSLLYSDGYTF TGCGCCAGCAGCTTGTTGTATTCCGATGGCTACACCTTC
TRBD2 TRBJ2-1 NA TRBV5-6 CASSLMLAGAHEQFF TGTGCCAGCAGCTTGATGTTAGCGGGAGCACATGAGCAGTTCTTC
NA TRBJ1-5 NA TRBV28 CANSLRGGGNQPQHF TGTGCCAACAGTTTACGGGGTGGAGGCAATCAGCCCCAGCATTTT
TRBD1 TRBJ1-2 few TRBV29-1 CSVEDQLTGLPNYGYTF TGCAGCGTTGAAGATCAACTGACAGGGCTCCCTAACTATGGCTACACCTTC
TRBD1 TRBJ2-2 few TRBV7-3 CASSLESGGAFGELFF TGTGCCAGCAGCTTAGAATCAGGGGGCGCATTCGGGGAGCTGTTTTTT
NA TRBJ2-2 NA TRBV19 CASSIVVVRLQGEKWTGELFF TGTGCCAGTAGTATAGTTGTGGTACGTTTACAGGGCGAAAAGTGGACCGGGGAGCTGTTTTTT
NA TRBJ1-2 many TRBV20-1 CSAGGADYGYTF TGCAGTGCTGGGGGGGCCGACTATGGCTACACCTTC
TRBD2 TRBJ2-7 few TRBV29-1 CSASGASGRGEQYF TGCAGCGCCAGCGGGGCTAGCGGGCGGGGGGAGCAGTACTTC
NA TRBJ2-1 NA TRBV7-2 CASSLGLAINEQFF TGTGCCAGCAGCTTAGGACTCGCTATCAATGAGCAGTTCTTC
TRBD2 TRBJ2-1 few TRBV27 CASSHGTSGGNEQFF TGTGCCAGCAGTCACGGGACTAGCGGAGGCAATGAGCAGTTCTTC
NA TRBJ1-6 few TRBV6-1 CASTPRGQYNSPLHF TGTGCCAGCACACCGCGAGGACAGTATAATTCACCCCTCCACTTT
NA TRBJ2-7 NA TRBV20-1 CSAPALLRVTYEQYF TGCAGTGCCCCCGCCCTCCTCAGGGTAACCTACGAGCAGTACTTC
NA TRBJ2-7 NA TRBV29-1 CSVPHREVQYF TGCAGCGTCCCACACAGGGAGGTGCAGTACTTC
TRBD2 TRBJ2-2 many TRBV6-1 CATRGLAGPGELFF TGTGCCACAAGAGGACTAGCGGGACCCGGGGAGCTGTTTTTT
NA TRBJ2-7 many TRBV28 CASSLRSRWHEQYF TGTGCCAGCAGTTTGAGGAGTCGCTGGCACGAGCAGTACTTC
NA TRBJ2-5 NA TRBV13 CASSLALRGQETQYF TGTGCCAGCAGCTTAGCGCTCAGGGGACAAGAGACCCAGTACTTC
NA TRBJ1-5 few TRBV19 CASNWADLGNQPQHF TGTGCCAGTAACTGGGCCGACCTGGGCAATCAGCCCCAGCATTTT
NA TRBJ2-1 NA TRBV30 CAWSDGPLVDDEQFF TGTGCCTGGAGCGACGGACCGCTTGTTGACGATGAGCAGTTCTTC
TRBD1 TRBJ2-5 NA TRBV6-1 CASLAGGFKTQYF TGTGCCAGCCTGGCAGGGGGCTTTAAGACCCAGTACTTC
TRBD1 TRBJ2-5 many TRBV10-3 CAIGDRGLRETQYF TGTGCCATTGGGGACAGGGGGCTGAGAGAGACCCAGTACTTC